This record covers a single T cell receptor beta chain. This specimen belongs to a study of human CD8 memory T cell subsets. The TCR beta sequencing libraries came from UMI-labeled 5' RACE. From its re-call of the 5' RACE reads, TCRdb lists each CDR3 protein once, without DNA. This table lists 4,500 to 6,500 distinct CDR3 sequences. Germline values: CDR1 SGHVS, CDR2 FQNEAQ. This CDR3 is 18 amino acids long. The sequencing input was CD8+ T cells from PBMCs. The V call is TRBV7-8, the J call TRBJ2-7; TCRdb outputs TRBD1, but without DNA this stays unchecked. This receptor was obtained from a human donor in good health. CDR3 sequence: CASSSPGGKANSRYEQYF. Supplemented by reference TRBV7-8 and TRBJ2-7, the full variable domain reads GAGVSQSPRYKVAKRGQDVALRCDPISGHVSLFWYQQALGQGPEFLTYFQNEAQLDKSGLPSDRFFAERPEGSVSTLKIQRTQQEDSAVYLCASSSPGGKANSRYEQYFGPGTRLTVT.